This TCR beta chain was documented in a study of OX40 agonist ivuxolimab in advanced cancers. About the research overall: Patients received ivuxolimab, an intravenous treatment, every 2 weeks at 0.01 to 10 mg/kg. Past anti-PD-1, anti-PD-L1 or anti-CTLA-4 therapy was accepted, and 35% to 45% had received some.

Sequencing used immunoSEQ multiplex PCR; TCRdb keeps in-frame clones, though not all of them. Among about 32,000 clones, roughly 90% were seen once, and the ten largest hold 26%. Collection of blood occurred at baseline, at cycle 4 day 1, and at cycle 7 day 1. The length of the CDR3 is 16 residues. Germline loops: CDR1 SGHTA, CDR2 FQGNSA. After removal of 5 bases from V and 3 bases from J, the junction contained 9 bases not matched to a gene. This sample comprised CD4+ or CD8+ T cells sorted from blood, obtained in a trial of the OX40 agonist ivuxolimab. The chain joins TRBV7-2 to TRBJ2-3, with TRBD2 matching 9 bases. This clonotype was sampled from an adult with an advanced solid tumor such as melanoma, head and neck, liver or kidney cancer. The DNA for the CDR3 is TGTGCCAGCAGCACCCGGACTAGCGTGGGTACAGATACGCAGTATTTT. This codes for CASSTRTSVGTDTQYF.